These 5 T cell receptor beta chains were sequenced from one sample in a study of blood T cell repertoires in COVID-19. Libraries were prepared by immunoSEQ multiplex PCR; TCRdb keeps only in-frame clonotypes and omits some of them. The table includes 25,000 to 35,000 clones, more than 70% detected once. The material sequenced was peripheral blood. These TCRs come from a boy aged 2 to 10 with active or convalescent COVID-19.

The genes are TRBV18 and TRBJ2-3, with TRBD1 matching over 9 bases. Trimming cost V 1 base and J 5 bases; bases outside gene matches: 10. CDR1 and CDR2 from the germline V gene are KGHSH and LQKENI. CDR3 length equals 17 residues. CDR3 nucleotides: TGTGCCAGCTCACCACTTCCCCTAACAGGGGGCGAAGATACGCAGTATTTT. Its protein is CASSPLPLTGGEDTQYF.

V is TRBV4-1 and J is TRBJ2-1; D perhaps matches TRBD2 (6 bases). The CDR3 sequence is 13 residues long. With 4 bases removed from V and 8 bases from J, the gap between germline ends came to 12 bases. Germline V gene sequence: CDR1 MGHRA, CDR2 YSYEKL. CDR3 loop: CASSPEGRHEQFF. The CDR3 bases are TGCGCCAGCAGCCCCGAGGGGAGGCATGAGCAGTTCTTC.

The rearrangement joins TRBV5-5 to TRBJ1-2; D is unresolved. Germline values: CDR1 SGHKS, CDR2 YYEKEE (reference sequence). V lost 0 bases and J 4 bases, leaving 10 bases between the germline ends. The CDR3 covers 14 residues. CDR3 sequence (DNA): TGTGCCAGCAGCTTGGAGGGAGGGCTCTATGGCTACACCTTC. Translating it yields CASSLEGGLYGYTF.

The J gene is TRBJ1-5, the V gene TRBV19; 9 bases are shared with TRBD1. Germline V gives CDR1 LNHDA, CDR2 SQIVND (reference sequence). The CDR3 totals 17 residues. Germline trimming cut 2 bases from V and 5 bases from J; bases unmatched to any gene: 10. As DNA, the CDR3 is TGTGCCAGTAGTATACGAGGGGGGGACAGGGCATATCAGCCCCAGCATTTT. It yields the protein CASSIRGGDRAYQPQHF.

The chain carries TRBV5-6 and TRBJ1-4; D is perhaps TRBD1 (6 bases). Trimming took 2 bases from V and 1 from J, leaving 9 bases between them. The germline V gene encodes CDR1 SGHDT and CDR2 YYEEEE. The CDR3 spans 15 residues. Written as DNA, the CDR3 is TGTGCCAGCAGCTTATCAGGGGTAACTAATGAAAAACTGTTTTTT. Translated: CASSLSGVTNEKLFF.